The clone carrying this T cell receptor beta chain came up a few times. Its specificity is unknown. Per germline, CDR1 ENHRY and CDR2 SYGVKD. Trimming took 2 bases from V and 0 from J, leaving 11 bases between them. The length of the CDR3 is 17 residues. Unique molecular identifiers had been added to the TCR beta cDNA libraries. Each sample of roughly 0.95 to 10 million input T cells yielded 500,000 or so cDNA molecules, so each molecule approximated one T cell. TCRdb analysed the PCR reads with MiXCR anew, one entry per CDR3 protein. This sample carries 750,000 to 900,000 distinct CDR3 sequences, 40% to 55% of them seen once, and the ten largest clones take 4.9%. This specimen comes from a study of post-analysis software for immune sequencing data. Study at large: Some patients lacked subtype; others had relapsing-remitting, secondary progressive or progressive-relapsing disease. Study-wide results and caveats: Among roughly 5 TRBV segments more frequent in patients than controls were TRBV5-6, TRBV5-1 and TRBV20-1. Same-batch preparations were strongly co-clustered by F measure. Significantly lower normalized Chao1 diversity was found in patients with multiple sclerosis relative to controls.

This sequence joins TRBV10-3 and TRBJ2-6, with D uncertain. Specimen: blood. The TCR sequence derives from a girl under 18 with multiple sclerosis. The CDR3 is CAISETDPSSGANVLTF. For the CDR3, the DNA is TGTGCCATCAGTGAGACAGATCCGAGCTCTGGGGCCAACGTCCTGACTTTC.